The sequence of this TCR beta chain was determined in a study of cytomegalovirus exposure and HLA in healthy donors. The study's findings and limits: With further analysis later on, most CMV-associated TCR beta chains appeared HLA-restricted. Immune exposure data for these donors was limited to CMV serostatus.

PCR employed 60 Vbeta and 13 Jbeta primers. Profiling relied on immunoSEQ multiplex PCR, and the TCRdb table lists in-frame clones only, not all of them. This table holds more than 90,000 clones, approximately 81% found once. In regard to this clone: What it binds is unknown.

CDR1 and CDR2 (germline): SGHVS, FQNEAQ. This CDR3 contains 13 residues. V shed 3 bases and J shed 0 bases, with 6 bases lying between them. The receptor was derived from a woman aged 65 to 85 in good health and CMV-seropositive. The chain carries TRBV7-8 and TRBJ2-7; the D is unclear. Sequencing used PBMCs. CDR3 protein: CASSFSSSYEQYF. Here the CDR3 DNA reads TGTGCCAGCAGCTTCTCGAGCTCCTACGAGCAGTACTTC.